Below are 28 T cell receptor beta chains sequenced from a single sample in a study of T cell clonality in common variable immunodeficiency. Study outcomes and limitations: Fewer deletions and N-nucleotide insertions were reportedly seen in common variable immunodeficiency TCR beta sequences.

For these receptors, no antigen is known. Data came from immunoSEQ multiplex PCR; TCRdb stores just in-frame clones and leaves some out. The data show about 26,000 clones, with none appearing a single time. The sequencing input was peripheral blood mononuclear cells. The source of these receptors is a human donor with common variable immunodeficiency.

This clone was seen many times. The read ends 3 residues before the CDR3 terminus; that terminus is restored from the germline J gene. This sequence joins TRBV13 and TRBJ2-3; 8 bases fit TRBD2. From germline, CDR1 is PRHDT and CDR2 FYEKMQ (reference sequence). The CDR3 runs to 16 residues. J was trimmed by 0 bases and V by 1 base; bases with no gene match: 3. This CDR3 reads CASSLEGGRSTDTQYF. The CDR3 DNA, read in part, is TGTGCCAGCAGCTTAGAGGGCGGGAGGAGCACAGATACG.

The table lists this clone with many counts. The covered CDR3 bases are TGCGCCAGCAGCTTGGGGACTACCCAGAACACCGGGGAG. Protein: CASSLGTTQNTGE. The whole CDR3 protein is CASSLGTTQNTGELFF. The V gene is TRBV5-1, the J gene TRBJ2-2; weak D call: TRBD2 (6 bases). The observed sequence ends 3 residues before the CDR3 terminus, with the missing tail filled in from the germline J gene. The V end was cut by 0 bases, the J end by 1 base, with 10 bases between. Germline V CDR1 and CDR2: SGHRS, YFSETQ. The CDR3 length is 16 residues.

Many counts were recorded for this clone. The read ends 3 residues shy of where the CDR3 ends; the end is completed using the germline J gene. The rearrangement links TRBV7-9 to TRBJ2-3, with 9 bases matching TRBD2. This CDR3 has 14 residues. CDR1 is SEHNR, CDR2 FQNEAQ, per germline (reference sequence). J gave up 4 bases and V 7 bases, and 6 bases lay outside the gene matches. CDR3 bases read: TGTGCCAGCACCTTGAGCGGGAGGTCAGATACG. Its translation: CASTLSGRSDT. The full-length CDR3 reads as CASTLSGRSDTQYF.

This clone occurred many times. Read data end 3 residues before the CDR3 end; the end is taken from the germline J gene. The chain uses TRBV12-3 or TRBV12-4 and TRBJ2-7; 7 bases are shared with TRBD2. The CDR3 length is 17 residues. V was clipped by 6 bases and J by 2 bases; unmatched bases: 16. CDR3 loop: CASSLVGTTSSTYEQYF. The sequenced CDR3 bases are TGTGCCAGCAGCTTGGTAGGGACGACTAGCTCAACCTACGAG.

This clone was detected many times. The sequenced fragment ends 3 residues before the CDR3 boundary, so the rest is inferred from the germline J gene. This chain joins TRBV10-3 and TRBJ1-1; TRBD1 matches at 7 bases. The CDR3 consists of 15 residues. The germline CDR1 and CDR2 sequences are ENHRY and SYGVKD. Incomplete CDR3 DNA: TGTGCCATCAGTGAGCCCCAGGACAGGAATAGCGAA. This sequence encodes CAISEPQDRNSE. The entire CDR3 protein is CAISEPQDRNSEAFF.

This clone was recorded at least ten times. Coverage ceases 3 residues before the CDR3 finishes, and the germline J gene fills in the end. V usage is TRBV7-9 and J usage is TRBJ2-7, with TRBD1 matching 8 bases. This CDR3 has 12 amino acids. From germline, CDR1 is SEHNR and CDR2 FQNEAQ (reference sequence). Trimming cost V 10 bases and J 2 bases; bases outside gene matches: 4. CDR3 protein: CATRTGTYEQYF. The DNA read from the CDR3 is TGTGCCACCCGGACAGGGACCTACGAG.

This clone has at least ten counts. The CDR3 is cut off 3 residues early in the read; its end comes from the germline J gene. The chain uses TRBV5-4 and TRBJ1-2; D gene uncertain. Trimming removed 6 bases at V and 4 bases at J, with 7 bases between. The germline gives CDR1 SGHNT, CDR2 YYREEE (reference sequence). This CDR3 region has 11 residues. This CDR3 is CASNSGYGYTF. The covered CDR3 bases are TGTGCCAGCAACTCGGGCTATGGC.

This clone was detected many times. The read terminates 3 residues ahead of where the CDR3 ends, so the germline J gene completes it. The rearrangement joins TRBV24-1 to TRBJ2-5; 14 nucleotides align to TRBD2. The CDR3 consists of 20 residues. V shed 6 bases and J 4 bases; nucleotides not matched to a gene: 18. Germline CDR1 is KGHDR and CDR2 is SFDVKD. The DNA read from the CDR3 is TGTGCCACCAGTCCCACGCGGGGACTAGCGGGAGTTAGTTTGGGAGAGACC. Its translation is CATSPTRGLAGVSLGET. The full CDR3 reads CATSPTRGLAGVSLGETQYF.

This clone occurred many times. The read ends 3 residues before the CDR3 terminus; that terminus is restored from the germline J gene. The rearrangement links TRBV6-2 or TRBV6-3 to TRBJ2-3; TRBD2 aligns across 11 bases. This CDR3 is built from 16 residues. Germline V gene sequence: CDR1 MNHEY, CDR2 SVGEGT. J was trimmed by 4 bases and V by 7 bases; bases with no gene match: 10. The CDR3 bases that were read are TGTGCCAGCAATCCCATAGCGGGGGGGCCCCCAGATACG. As protein: CASNPIAGGPPDT. The CDR3 in its entirety is CASNPIAGGPPDTQYF.

This clone was observed many times. The read gets to within 3 residues of the CDR3 end, and the germline J gene fills in the rest. The V call is TRBV29-1, the J call TRBJ1-2; D remains ambiguous. Germline CDR1 reads SQVTM; CDR2 reads ANQGSEA. The CDR3 is made up of 12 amino acids. Between the trimmed V and J ends, which lost 4 bases and 2 bases, there was a span of 8 bases. This chain's CDR3 is CSVAGSNYGYTF. Partial CDR3 DNA: TGCAGCGTTGCGGGGTCAAACTATGGC.

To note about this clone: The CDR3 extends 3 residues past the end of the read, so its final part is completed from the germline J gene. This chain uses TRBV6-2 or TRBV6-3 with TRBJ2-5; 12 bases agree with TRBD2. The CDR3 loop spans 16 amino acids. Per the germline V gene, CDR1 is MNHEY and CDR2 is SVGEGT. V was pared by 4 bases and J by 5 bases, with 8 bases of the junction left unmatched. The CDR3 region is CASSSRLAGVWETQYF. The sequenced part of the CDR3 DNA is TGTGCCAGCAGTTCACGACTAGCGGGGGTATGGGAGACC.

This clone was found a few times. The part of the CDR3 DNA that was read is TGCGCCAGCAGCGGAGGTTCGACGGGGTTTACTAATGAAAAA. It translates to CASSGGSTGFTNEK. The whole CDR3 sequence reads CASSGGSTGFTNEKLFF. The chain links TRBV5-1 to TRBJ1-4; no definite D call. The CDR3 extends 3 residues past the end of the read, so its final part is completed from the germline J gene. This CDR3 is built from 17 residues. Germline CDR1 reads SGHRS; CDR2 reads YFSETQ. V lost 4 bases and J 2 bases, leaving 18 bases between the germline ends. Supplemented by reference TRBV5-1 and TRBJ1-4, the full variable domain reads KAGVTQTPRYLIKTRGQQVTLSCSPISGHRSVSWYQQTPGQGLQFLFEYFSETQRNKGNFPGRFSGRQFSNSRSEMNVSTLELGDSALYLCASSGGSTGFTNEKLFFGSGTQLSVL.

In the case of this clone: This may be a read error, as it is one base from a much larger clone. The CDR3 extends 3 residues past the end of the read, so its final part is completed from the germline J gene. This sample also contains other DNA sequences that code for the same CDR3. The chain carries TRBV6-2 or TRBV6-3 and TRBJ2-7; TRBD1 matches at 10 bases. The CDR3 extends over 13 amino acids. CDR1 and CDR2 from the germline V gene are MNHEY and SVGEGT. After removal of 6 bases from V and 4 bases from J, the junction contained 3 bases not matched to a gene. CDR3 region: CASRRQGAYEQYF. The CDR3 DNA, read in part, is TGTGCCAGCAGGCGACAGGGGGCGTACGAG.

The sample holds many counts of this clone. The sequenced fragment ends 3 residues before the CDR3 boundary, so the rest is inferred from the germline J gene. J is TRBJ1-5 and V is TRBV29-1; D may be TRBD1 (6 bases). The V end was cut by 5 bases, the J end by 7 bases, with 15 bases between. The CDR3 spans 13 residues. Per the germline V gene, CDR1 is SQVTM and CDR2 is ANQGSEA. The CDR3 bases that were read are TGCAGCGTTAGTTACAGGGTAGGACAGCCC. Residues: CSVSYRVGQP. The full CDR3 protein is CSVSYRVGQPQHF. The complete variable domain, with remaining parts taken from reference TRBV29-1 and TRBJ1-5, reads SAVISQKPSRDICQRGTSLTIQCQVDSQVTMMFWYRQQPGQSLTLIATANQGSEATYESGFVIDKFPISRPNLTFSTLTVSNMSPEDSSIYLCSVSYRVGQPQHFGDGTRLSIL.

This clone was found many times. Sequencing ends 3 residues short of the CDR3 end; the germline J gene provides the rest. J is TRBJ2-5 and V is TRBV28, with 10 bases lining up with TRBD1. The CDR3 consists of 15 residues. V was clipped by 7 bases and J by 5 bases; unmatched bases: 10. Germline-derived CDR1 and CDR2 are MDHEN and SYDVKM. The covered CDR3 bases are TGTGCCAGCAAACCCCGGGACAGGGGAAGGGAGACC. Amino acids: CASKPRDRGRET. The full CDR3 is CASKPRDRGRETQYF.

This clone showed up just a few times. The read halts 3 residues ahead of the CDR3 end, with the missing end drawn from the germline J gene. The chain joins TRBV29-1 to TRBJ2-7; no firm D call. Germline assignment: CDR1 SQVTM and CDR2 ANQGSEA. Trimming stripped 5 bases from V and 0 bases from J, with 11 bases between. The CDR3 covers 13 residues. The CDR3 here is CSVCTGPSYEQYF. CDR3 DNA (partial): TGCAGCGTTTGTACGGGTCCCTCCTACGAG.

This clone was picked up many times. The sequence runs out 3 residues before the end of the CDR3; the remainder is reconstructed from the germline J gene. This chain joins TRBV20-1 and TRBJ1-4; D not resolved. This CDR3 region has 14 residues. Trimming removed 0 bases at V and 4 bases at J, with 9 bases between. The V gene's germline CDR1 is DFQATT and CDR2 SNEGSKA (reference sequence). Incomplete CDR3 DNA: TGCAGTGCTAGAGAGGTATCGGGTAATGAAAAA. Protein product: CSAREVSGNEK. The entire CDR3 protein reads CSAREVSGNEKLFF.

This clone was found many times. Here the CDR3 reads CASSHGTSGRDTQYF. CDR3 bases read: TGTGCCAGCAGCCACGGGACTAGCGGACGAGATACG. This chain links TRBV6-2 or TRBV6-3 with TRBJ2-3, with 11 bases that match TRBD2. Sequencing ends 3 residues short of the CDR3 end; the germline J gene provides the rest. The CDR3 runs 15 residues. Trimming cost V 6 bases and J 5 bases; bases outside gene matches: 7. Germline V lookup: CDR1 MNHEY, CDR2 SVGEGT.

This clone appeared many times. The sequenced CDR3 bases are TGTGCCAGCGGGGGAGGGACTATAAAGGCAGATACG. Protein: CASGGGTIKADT. In full, the CDR3 is CASGGGTIKADTQYF. This chain uses TRBV2 with TRBJ2-3, with 7 positions matching TRBD2. Coverage ceases 3 residues before the CDR3 finishes, and the germline J gene fills in the end. Germline V gene lookup returns CDR1 SNHLY and CDR2 FYNNEI. Unmatched junction bases numbered 12, after V lost 8 bases and J lost 4 bases. The CDR3 loop spans 15 amino acids.

In this sample, this clone turned up many times. The sequence runs out 3 residues before the end of the CDR3; the remainder is reconstructed from the germline J gene. This chain joins TRBV19 and TRBJ2-7, with D possibly matching TRBD1 (6 bases). CDR1 and CDR2 from the germline V gene are LNHDA and SQIVND (reference sequence). Trimming left V 1 base short and J 5 bases short, with 12 bases between. The CDR3 sequence is 14 residues long. The CDR3 bases that were read are TGTGCCAGTAGTATAGGCACAGGGTTAGACGAG. This translates into CASSIGTGLDE. The full CDR3 sequence reads CASSIGTGLDEQYF.

This clone occurred a few times. The read terminates 3 residues before the CDR3 end, so the remaining end is supplied by the germline J gene. The rearrangement uses TRBV19 and TRBJ2-5; D perhaps matches TRBD1 (5 bases). The germline V gene encodes CDR1 LNHDA and CDR2 SQIVND (reference sequence). The CDR3 spans 15 residues. Trimming stripped 4 bases from V and 5 bases from J, with 17 bases between. The CDR3 sequence: CASSNTDSFVETQYF. The sequenced part of the CDR3 DNA is TGTGCCAGTAGTAACACTGACAGTTTTGTGGAGACC.

This clone was recorded at least ten times. The read gets to within 3 residues of the CDR3 end, and the germline J gene fills in the rest. The rearrangement joins TRBV2 to TRBJ1-1, with a weak D call TRBD1 (6 bases). The germline V gene encodes CDR1 SNHLY and CDR2 FYNNEI. The CDR3 covers 13 residues. Trimming stripped 5 bases from V and 1 base from J, with 8 bases between. The chain's CDR3 is CASSMGQNTEAFF. The CDR3 bases that were read are TGTGCCAGCAGTATGGGACAGAACACTGAA. The variable domain in full, with the rest retrieved from reference TRBV2 and TRBJ1-1, is EPEVTQTPSHQVTQMGQEVILRCVPISNHLYFYWYRQILGQKVEFLVSFYNNEISEKSEIFDDQFSVERPDGSNFTLKIRSTKLEDSAMYFCASSMGQNTEAFFGQGTRLTVV.

This clone occurred many times. The sequence runs out 3 residues before the end of the CDR3; the remainder is reconstructed from the germline J gene. This chain connects TRBV7-3 to TRBJ2-2; no clear D gene. Germline V CDR1 and CDR2: SGHTA, FQGTGA. This CDR3 has 17 amino acids. The V gene lost 8 bases and the J gene lost 6 bases, with 25 bases spanning the gap. The DNA read from the CDR3 is TGTGCCAGCGGCGTGGGCTCCGGAAGTATGGGCTCCGGGGAG. Amino acid sequence: CASGVGSGSMGSGE. From start to end, the CDR3 is CASGVGSGSMGSGELFF. Based on the CDR3 plus reference TRBV7-3 and TRBJ2-2, the full variable domain is GAGVSQTPSNKVTEKGKYVELRCDPISGHTALYWYRQSLGQGPEFLIYFQGTGAADDSGLPNDRFFAVRPEGSVSTLKIQRTERGDSAVYLCASGVGSGSMGSGELFFGEGSRLTVL.

This clone was detected many times. The observed sequence ends 3 residues before the CDR3 terminus, with the missing tail filled in from the germline J gene. The V gene is TRBV11-3, the J gene TRBJ2-7, with TRBD1 matching 7 bases. This CDR3 spans 14 amino acids. Germline V gene data show CDR1 as SGHNT and CDR2 as YENEEA. Germline trimming cut 1 base from V and 4 bases from J; bases unmatched to any gene: 4. CDR3 region: CASSLAGTEYEQYF. The sequenced part of the CDR3 DNA is TGTGCCAGCAGCTTAGCGGGGACAGAATACGAG.

Turning to this clone: The read finishes 3 residues shy of the CDR3 end, and the germline J gene is used to complete it. This chain joins TRBV18 and TRBJ2-7; 7 bases fit TRBD1. Trimming at V came to 5 bases and at J to 3 bases, leaving 7 bases not matched to a gene. This CDR3 is built from 14 residues. Germline values: CDR1 KGHSH, CDR2 LQKENI. This CDR3 reads CASSKTGTNYEQYF. The CDR3 bases that were read are TGTGCCAGCTCAAAGACAGGGACAAACTACGAG.

This clone was seen a few times. The CDR3 extends 3 residues past the end of the read, so its final part is completed from the germline J gene. The chain carries TRBV5-1 and TRBJ2-5; D may be TRBD1 (6 bases). The CDR3 is 16 residues long. V dropped 4 bases and J dropped 5 bases, with 21 bases sitting between them. Germline CDR1 reads SGHRS; CDR2 reads YFSETQ. CDR3 DNA (partial): TGCGCCAGCAGCCTTCAGGGGATGGGTCAATACGAGACC. Amino acids: CASSLQGMGQYET. The full CDR3 protein is CASSLQGMGQYETQYF.

This clone was counted at least ten times. The DNA ends 3 residues before the CDR3 does, and the rest of the CDR3 is filled in from the germline J gene. The rearrangement uses TRBV7-8 and TRBJ2-1; 13 bases map to TRBD2. Germline assignment: CDR1 SGHVS and CDR2 FQNEAQ. The CDR3 contains 16 residues. The ends lost 1 base at V and 7 bases at J; junction bases unmatched: 4. Incomplete CDR3 DNA: TGTGCCAGCAGCTTAGAACTAGCGGGGGGGCCGAATGAG. It specifies CASSLELAGGPNE. The full CDR3 reads CASSLELAGGPNEQFF.

This clone was seen many times. With the read ending 3 residues before the CDR3 end, the germline J gene is used to fill in that end. This rearrangement joins TRBV7-7 to TRBJ2-1; 13 bases agree with TRBD2. In germline, CDR1 is SSHAT, CDR2 FNYEAQ (reference sequence). With V trimmed by 5 bases and J by 7 bases, 8 bases remained unmatched. The length of the CDR3 is 16 residues. The covered CDR3 bases are TGTGCCAGCAGCCCCACTAGCGGGGGGGCCGGAAATGAG. Amino acids: CASSPTSGGAGNE. The full CDR3 protein reads CASSPTSGGAGNEQFF.